Below are 21 T cell receptor beta chains sequenced from a single sample in a study of synovial regulatory T cells in juvenile arthritis. Only in-frame clones appear in the TCRdb table, and some are missing; sequencing was by immunoSEQ multiplex PCR. The sample features some 9,800 clones, with roughly 2% in its top ten. Sequenced: Treg cells from blood. Subset indicated: remaining (HLA-DR-negative) circulating blood Treg cells. The receptors were sampled from a donor aged 2-30 years with juvenile idiopathic arthritis.

According to its frequency, this clone is medium-sized. The chain employs TRBV19 and TRBJ1-5. CDR1 is LNHDA, CDR2 SQIVND, per germline (reference sequence). The CDR3 has 15 amino acids. No DNA was logged. CDR3 region: CASSSLEASNQPQHF.

The chain has TRBV18 and TRBJ1-2. Germline values: CDR1 KGHSH, CDR2 LQKENI. This CDR3 contains 16 residues. This entry has no DNA. The CDR3 region is CASSPRAGKSDYGYTF.

This chain joins TRBV10-3 and TRBJ2-5; TCRdb proposes TRBD2, but this gene call is untestable without DNA. CDR3 size: 15 residues. The record lacks a DNA sequence. The V gene's germline CDR1 is ENHRY and CDR2 SYGVKD. The CDR3 loop reads CAISGTSGSAETQYF.

The J gene is TRBJ2-3, the V gene TRBV29-1; as DNA is missing, the TRBD2 call by TCRdb cannot be tested. CDR3 length: 14 residues. Only the protein sequence is given. Per germline, CDR1 SQVTM and CDR2 ANQGSEA. The CDR3 protein is CSVGPRLSTDTQYF.

By frequency, this clone registers medium-sized. CDR3 sequence: CASSSGFGGGDEQFF. The chain couples TRBV11-3 to TRBJ2-1; the TRBD2 assignment by TCRdb is unverifiable without DNA. This CDR3 has 15 residues. There is no recorded DNA. The germline CDR1 and CDR2 sequences are SGHNT and YENEEA.

This chain uses TRBV4-3 with TRBJ2-3; TCRdb reports TRBD1, a call that lacks DNA to check it against. CDR1 is LGHNA, CDR2 YSLEER, per germline. The CDR3 runs to 16 residues. No DNA is recorded. The CDR3 protein is CASSHGDRAAADTQYF.

This clone is medium-sized by frequency. This chain joins TRBV5-6 and TRBJ1-6. This CDR3 comprises 14 residues. The coding DNA is unavailable. Germline V CDR1 and CDR2: SGHDT, YYEEEE. The CDR3 loop is CASSLLGDNSPLHF.

This clone ranks as medium-sized (0.01 to 0.1%) in terms of frequency. The V gene is TRBV18, the J gene TRBJ2-7; TCRdb indicates TRBD2, and absent DNA this call remains unverified. Germline loops: CDR1 KGHSH, CDR2 LQKENI. The length of the CDR3 is 12 residues. The protein alone is recorded here. The CDR3 protein is CASSPEGYEQYF.

The rearrangement joins TRBV5-1 to TRBJ2-3; TCRdb's assignment of TRBD1 cannot be checked, as there is no DNA. This CDR3 region has 16 residues. DNA is not recorded here. In germline, CDR1 is SGHRS, CDR2 YFSETQ. CDR3 amino acids: CASSSGQGLSTDTQYF.

J is TRBJ2-5 and V is TRBV2. Germline loops: CDR1 SNHLY, CDR2 FYNNEI. The CDR3 length is 13 residues. The entry carries no DNA sequence. The CDR3 loop is CASSADWQGTQYF.

The chain carries TRBV28 and TRBJ2-7; TCRdb picks TRBD2, but there is no DNA to check that call. CDR1 and CDR2 from the germline V gene are MDHEN and SYDVKM. CDR3 length: 15 amino acids. No nucleotide data were recorded. The CDR3 reads CASSPPSGRKYEQYF.

The chain couples TRBV5-6 to TRBJ2-3; there is no DNA to check the TCRdb D call of TRBD2. CDR3 length: 17 residues. DNA was not recorded. The germline CDR1 and CDR2 sequences are SGHDT and YYEEEE. The CDR3 reads CASSFVPGLAERNTQYF.

J is TRBJ1-2 and V is TRBV7-9; TCRdb's D call, TRBD1, is unchecked because there is no DNA. The CDR3 is made up of 14 amino acids. No DNA is listed. Per germline, CDR1 SEHNR and CDR2 FQNEAQ (reference sequence). The CDR3 spells CASSFQGANYGYTF.

The genes are TRBV6-6 and TRBJ2-5. The CDR3 spans 12 residues. DNA was not recorded. Germline V lookup: CDR1 MNHNY, CDR2 SVGAGI (reference sequence). Here the CDR3 reads CASSHDWGTQYF.

The gene calls are TRBV28 and TRBJ2-3; the D call from TCRdb, TRBD2, cannot be confirmed without DNA. CDR3 length: 17 residues. Only the protein sequence is given. CDR1 and CDR2 (germline): MDHEN, SYDVKM. CDR3 protein: CASSLDGLASSTDTQYF.

This chain uses TRBV7-9 with TRBJ1-2. The CDR3 has 15 residues. No DNA sequence was recorded. Germline-derived CDR1 and CDR2 are SEHNR and FQNEAQ (reference sequence). The CDR3 loop is CASSLGEGRIYGYTF.

J is TRBJ2-3 and V is TRBV6-5; the D gene TCRdb calls, TRBD1, cannot be checked with no DNA. The CDR3 has 16 amino acids. No DNA is recorded. Germline loops: CDR1 MNHEY, CDR2 SVGAGI. CDR3 region: CASSYGGGGWADTQYF.

The V gene is TRBV7-2, the J gene TRBJ2-3; no DNA is available, so the TRBD1 call from TCRdb remains unchecked. Germline CDR1 SGHTA, CDR2 FQGNSA. This CDR3 spans 17 amino acids. The DNA is unrecorded. The CDR3: CASSLGSRTDITDTQYF.

The chain uses TRBV28 and TRBJ2-4; TCRdb calls TRBD1, which cannot be checked without DNA. CDR1 and CDR2 from the germline V gene are MDHEN and SYDVKM. The CDR3 consists of 15 residues. No DNA accompanies this entry. This CDR3 reads CASSLRGLAKNIQYF.

The chain is built from TRBV6-1 and TRBJ2-3; TCRdb indicates TRBD2, and absent DNA this call remains unverified. The CDR3 loop spans 13 amino acids. The entry carries no DNA sequence. Germline CDR1 is MNHNS and CDR2 is SASEGT. CDR3 amino acids: CAYSGLATDTQYF.

The chain has TRBV9 and TRBJ1-2. The germline CDR1 and CDR2 sequences are SGDLS and YYNGEE. The CDR3 extends over 17 amino acids. Only the protein is on record. CDR3 amino acids: CASSPRPGRRSNYGYTF.